The clone carrying this TCR beta chain was counted a single time. What it binds is not known. Sequenced by immunoSEQ multiplex PCR; TCRdb stores in-frame clones only, minus some. This sample has more than 110,000 clones, with less than 90% found just once. Germline lookup yields CDR1 MNHEY and CDR2 SMNVEV (reference sequence). The CDR3 has 14 amino acids. Trimming left V 4 bases short and J 2 bases short, with 12 bases between. This record belongs to a study of cytomegalovirus exposure and HLA in healthy donors. Overall study: The same platform was used for the 90 to 150 validation repertoires as for the approximately 670 first-cohort repertoires, as reported in a later analysis.

Findings and limits, study-wide: A classifier reportedly called cytomegalovirus status with high sensitivity and specificity. Investigators reported approximately 150 TCR beta chains as tied to cytomegalovirus.

The chain combines TRBV27 with TRBJ2-7, with D perhaps matching TRBD2 (6 bases). The sequenced sample was PBMCs. The sequence was collected from a man younger than 30 in good health and CMV-seronegative. Here the CDR3 DNA reads TGTGCCAGCAGTTGGGGCGGGGCAGCCTACGAGCAGTACTTC. Amino acid sequence: CASSWGGAAYEQYF.